The 23 T cell receptor beta chains presented below share a single source sample, sequenced in a study of T cell repertoires in cytomegalovirus infection. TCRdb passed the reads through MiXCR, listing each CDR3 protein once. The table includes around 430,000 distinct CDR3 sequences, approximately 42% detected once. Their target antigens are unknown. The sample here was cultured PBMCs, taken from culture after CMV antigen stimulation. These receptor sequences come from a human donor in good health (CMV status not recorded). Some clones in this sample may be carry-over from other donors' samples.

This rearrangement joins TRBV27 to TRBJ2-7, with TRBD2 identical over 12 bases. Germline-derived CDR1 and CDR2 are MNHEY and SMNVEV (reference sequence). This CDR3 has 13 amino acids. J was trimmed by 5 bases and V by 5 bases; bases with no gene match: 1. The CDR3 DNA reads TGTGCCAGCAGTAGACTAGCGGGAGACGAGCAGTACTTC. Its protein product is CASSRLAGDEQYF.

This clonotype was recorded a few times. A junction end diverges from the germline sequence, so it may reflect a read error. The chain is built from TRBV6-1 and TRBJ2-7; 14 positions agree with TRBD2. Germline V gene sequence: CDR1 MNHNS, CDR2 SASEGT. The CDR3 has 16 amino acids. CDR3 amino acids: CASSKAGTSGSYEQYF. The CDR3 DNA reads TGTGCCAGCAGTAAAGCCGGGACTAGCGGGAGCTACGAGCAGTACTTC.

The rearrangement links TRBV25-1 to TRBJ2-7; 13 bases fit TRBD2. The junction had 7 bases not matched to a gene; V was cut back by 4 bases and J by 7 bases. Per the germline V gene, CDR1 is MGHDK and CDR2 is SYGVNS. CDR3 length: 15 residues. The CDR3 region has the DNA TGTGCCAGCAGTGGACCCGGACTAGCGGGAGATGAGCAGTACTTC. Protein: CASSGPGLAGDEQYF.

This chain joins TRBV11-1 and TRBJ2-5; 12 nucleotides line up with TRBD2. V was pared by 4 bases and J by 5 bases, with 5 bases of the junction left unmatched. The CDR3 contains 15 residues. Per the germline V gene, CDR1 is SGHAT and CDR2 is FQDESV (reference sequence). CDR3 sequence reads: CASSSSGGVLETQYF. The CDR3 DNA is TGTGCCAGCAGCTCTAGCGGGGGGGTGTTGGAGACCCAGTACTTC.

The V and J genes are TRBV6-5 and TRBJ1-4; D may be TRBD1 (5 bases). Germline values: CDR1 MNHEY, CDR2 SVGAGI. V lost 3 bases, J lost 8 bases, and 10 bases lay in between. The CDR3 contains 13 residues. The CDR3 sequence is CASSYYRGEKLFF. The CDR3 nucleotides read TGTGCCAGCAGTTATTACCGGGGCGAAAAACTGTTTTTT.

This clonotype came up a few times. V is TRBV7-9 and J is TRBJ2-1; TRBD2 agrees at 8 bases. Germline CDR1 is SEHNR and CDR2 is FQNEAQ (reference sequence). Trimming removed 4 bases from V and 7 bases from J; junction bases left unmatched: 6. The CDR3 runs to 14 residues. The CDR3 DNA sequence: TGTGCCAGCAGCTCCGGGGGGGCCTGGAATGAGCAGTTCTTC. Translated: CASSSGGAWNEQFF.

This clonotype was counted only a few times. The chain uses TRBV7-9 and TRBJ2-2, with 8 bases matching TRBD2. The V gene end was trimmed by 5 bases and the J gene end by 6 bases; junction bases not matched to a gene: 2. The CDR3 covers 13 residues. Germline V gene lookup returns CDR1 SEHNR and CDR2 FQNEAQ (reference sequence). Here the CDR3 reads CASSREGSGELFF. For the CDR3, the DNA is TGTGCCAGCAGCCGGGAGGGGTCCGGGGAGCTGTTTTTT. The entire variable domain, with the rest obtained from reference TRBV7-9 and TRBJ2-2, is as follows: DTGVSQNPRHKITKRGQNVTFRCDPISEHNRLYWYRQTLGQGPEFLTYFQNEAQLEKSRLLSDRFSAERPKGSFSTLEIQRTEQGDSAMYLCASSREGSGELFFGEGSRLTVL.

The chain carries TRBV12-3 or TRBV12-4 and TRBJ1-4; D is ambiguous. The CDR3 has 14 residues. V dropped 3 bases and J dropped 3 bases, with 8 bases sitting between them. Here the CDR3 reads CASSFGLSNEKLFF. CDR3 DNA: TGTGCCAGCAGTTTTGGGTTGTCTAATGAAAAACTGTTTTTT.

This clonotype has just a few counts. This chain connects TRBV7-6 to TRBJ2-1; 7 nucleotides line up with TRBD1. The CDR3 runs to 11 residues. With 9 bases clipped from V and 5 bases from J, the junction kept 1 base outside the gene matches. Germline V gives CDR1 SGHVS, CDR2 FNYEAQ. The CDR3 DNA reads TGTGCCAGTGGGACAGACAATGAGCAGTTCTTC. It codes for CASGTDNEQFF.

This chain connects TRBV27 to TRBJ2-1; D is possibly TRBD2 (6 bases). Germline V gene lookup returns CDR1 MNHEY and CDR2 SMNVEV (reference sequence). V lost 3 bases, J lost 12 bases, and 12 bases lay in between. The CDR3 has 12 residues. CDR3 sequence reads: CASSLGGELQFF. The CDR3 nucleotides read TGTGCCAGCAGTTTGGGCGGGGAGCTGCAGTTCTTC.

This clonotype has just one count. The CDR3 coding sequence is TGTGCCAGCAGCCAAAATCAGGGGTTCGGAGACTTGAACACTGAAGCTTTCTTT. This encodes CASSQNQGFGDLNTEAFF. The chain joins TRBV7-9 to TRBJ1-1; maybe TRBD1 (6 bases). This CDR3 comprises 18 residues. Germline V lookup: CDR1 SEHNR, CDR2 FQNEAQ (reference sequence). V was trimmed by 5 bases and J by 0 bases, leaving 22 bases between them.

This chain connects TRBV4-1 to TRBJ2-3; a possible D gene is TRBD1 (6 bases). The CDR3 is made up of 15 amino acids. Trimming removed 1 base from V and 3 bases from J, with 11 bases in between. Germline values: CDR1 MGHRA, CDR2 YSYEKL. The CDR3 region is CASSQVGARTDTQYF. DNA of the CDR3: TGCGCCAGCAGCCAAGTGGGGGCCAGGACAGATACGCAGTATTTT.

This rearrangement joins TRBV19 to TRBJ2-7; TRBD1 agrees at 8 bases. Germline V CDR1 and CDR2: LNHDA, SQIVND (reference sequence). The length of the CDR3 is 12 residues. V shed 7 bases and J 6 bases; nucleotides not matched to a gene: 5. This chain's CDR3 is CASNTGGSEQYF. CDR3 coding DNA: TGTGCCAGTAACACAGGGGGGTCCGAGCAGTACTTC. Based on the CDR3 plus reference TRBV19 and TRBJ2-7, the full variable domain is DGGITQSPKYLFRKEGQNVTLSCEQNLNHDAMYWYRQDPGQGLRLIYYSQIVNDFQKGDIAEGYSVSREKKESFPLTVTSAQKNPTAFYLCASNTGGSEQYFGPGTRLTVT.

The chain joins TRBV20-1 to TRBJ1-1, with 7 bases identical to TRBD1. Germline V lookup: CDR1 DFQATT, CDR2 SNEGSKA (reference sequence). The CDR3 contains 12 residues. V lost 6 bases and J lost 3; bases outside the gene matches: 4. The CDR3 sequence: CSANRGDTEAFF. The CDR3 DNA reads TGCAGTGCCAACAGGGGCGACACTGAAGCTTTCTTT.

This rearrangement joins TRBV20-1 to TRBJ2-3; 7 bases map to TRBD1. Losses at the gene ends were 5 bases for V and 4 bases for J; bases not matched to a gene: 6. Germline CDR1 is DFQATT and CDR2 is SNEGSKA (reference sequence). CDR3 size: 13 residues. The CDR3 reads CSAQDRRADTQYF. In DNA, the CDR3 is TGCAGTGCTCAGGACAGGCGTGCAGATACGCAGTATTTT.

The chain has TRBV7-2 and TRBJ1-3; D not certain. The CDR3 runs to 15 residues. From germline, CDR1 is SGHTA and CDR2 FQGNSA. V lost 5 bases, J lost 3 bases, and 14 bases lay in between. The DNA for the CDR3 is TGTGCCAGCAGCAAGTCAGGTTTAGGTGGAAACACCATATATTTT. It encodes CASSKSGLGGNTIYF. Based on the CDR3 plus reference TRBV7-2 and TRBJ1-3, the full variable domain is GAGVSQSPSNKVTEKGKDVELRCDPISGHTALYWYRQSLGQGLEFLIYFQGNSAPDKSGLPSDRFSAERTGGSVSTLTIQRTQQEDSAVYLCASSKSGLGGNTIYFGEGSWLTVV.

The gene calls are TRBV7-2 and TRBJ2-2; tentative D call: TRBD2 (5 bases). CDR3 size: 16 residues. V lost 6 bases to trimming and J lost 1 base, with 15 bases between them. The V gene's germline CDR1 is SGHTA and CDR2 FQGNSA. The chain's CDR3 is CASRGGPPLNTGELFF. CDR3 nucleotides: TGTGCCAGCAGGGGCGGGCCACCTTTGAACACCGGGGAGCTGTTTTTT.

V usage is TRBV7-2 and J usage is TRBJ2-2; D is uncertain. Per the germline V gene, CDR1 is SGHTA and CDR2 is FQGNSA. With 6 bases removed from V and 7 bases from J, the gap between germline ends came to 15 bases. The length of the CDR3 is 14 residues. Here the CDR3 DNA reads TGTGCCAGCAGGGCCCAAGAGCGATTCGGGGAGCTGTTTTTT. Its translation: CASRAQERFGELFF.

This sequence joins TRBV6-1 and TRBJ1-2, with D hard to call. This CDR3 contains 16 residues. Germline CDR1 MNHNS, CDR2 SASEGT. The V end lost 6 bases, the J end lost 3 bases, and 20 bases lay between the germline ends. The CDR3 region is CASSWSPSGYDYGYTF. The CDR3 nucleotides are TGTGCCAGCAGCTGGTCTCCCTCGGGGTATGACTATGGCTACACCTTC.

The rearrangement uses TRBV6-5 and TRBJ2-7; 10 bases agree with TRBD2. The CDR3 spans 17 residues. The germline V gene encodes CDR1 MNHEY and CDR2 SVGAGI. Trimming took 2 bases from V and 2 from J; bases not matched to a gene: 9. The CDR3, as DNA: TGTGCCAGCAGTTACGGGGTCCTAGCGGGGGTAACCTACGAGCAGTACTTC. As protein: CASSYGVLAGVTYEQYF.

CDR3 DNA: TGTGCCAGTAGTCCACAACAGGGGCGCGAGCAGTACTTC. The encoded protein is CASSPQQGREQYF. The V and J genes are TRBV19 and TRBJ2-7, with 7 positions matching TRBD1. J gave up 6 bases and V 5 bases, and 7 bases lay outside the gene matches. This CDR3 is 13 amino acids long. CDR1 is LNHDA and CDR2 is SQIVND in the germline V gene (reference sequence).

The chain recombines TRBV9 with TRBJ2-7; D unclear. CDR1 is SGDLS and CDR2 is YYNGEE in the germline V gene. V dropped 0 bases and J dropped 3 bases, with 7 bases sitting between them. The CDR3 runs to 13 residues. Here the CDR3 reads CASSVDSYYEQYF. For the CDR3, the DNA is TGTGCCAGCAGCGTAGACAGTTACTACGAGCAGTACTTC.

V is TRBV4-1 and J is TRBJ1-1; D is ambiguous. Germline V lookup: CDR1 MGHRA, CDR2 YSYEKL. V lost 2 bases, J lost 1 base, and 11 bases lay in between. The CDR3 length is 15 residues. In DNA, the CDR3 is TGCGCCAGCAGCCAATTCTGGACCGAGAACACTGAAGCTTTCTTT. Encoded protein: CASSQFWTENTEAFF.